The clone carrying this TCR beta chain was counted a single time. The data originate from a study of blood T cell repertoires in COVID-19. Whole-study context: The samples span acute and convalescent COVID-19 from the United States, Italy and Spain. Sources were T cells, B-cell-depleted T cells, or PBMCs; the material itself was cDNA or gDNA.

Original methodology: For nucleated cells, counts were estimated from reference gene primer amplification. The data were produced by immunoSEQ multiplex PCR, yet TCRdb's version contains in-frame clones alone and is incomplete. The V and J calls and clone size were taken over from that table, and D and trimming were inferred from the DNA. The sample comprises around 99,000 clones, roughly 84% of which are singletons, and roughly 7.7% rests with the top ten. This CDR3 has 15 residues. Deletions cut 2 bases from V and 0 bases from J, with 11 bases between. Germline values: CDR1 ENHRY, CDR2 SYGVKD. The receptor's source is a woman at least 80 years old with active or convalescent COVID-19. The sequencing sample was made of peripheral blood. The chain uses TRBV10-3 and TRBJ2-7, with a tentative D call TRBD1 (6 bases). CDR3 nucleotide sequence: TGTGCCATCAGTGAGGTACAGGGTAGCTCCTACGAGCAGTACTTC. This sequence encodes CAISEVQGSSYEQYF.